The 21 T cell receptor beta chains reported below all come from one sample, sequenced in a study of control samples from healthy donors and cancer patients. Sequenced by immunoSEQ multiplex PCR; TCRdb stores in-frame clones only, minus some. This sample has 150,000 to 200,000 clones, with about 93% found just once. Sequencing input: blood. These receptors were collected from a man aged 18 to 30 in good health.

The J gene is TRBJ1-1, the V gene TRBV7-8; no definite D call. The CDR3 has 14 residues. Trimming pared 0 bases from V and 0 bases from J, leaving 5 bases between. Germline CDR1 SGHVS, CDR2 FQNEAQ. CDR3 amino acids: CASSLAQMNTEAFF. The CDR3 region has the DNA TGTGCCAGCAGCTTAGCACAGATGAACACTGAAGCTTTCTTT.

This clone was seen once. CDR3 DNA: TGTGCCAGCCTAGCAGGGGTGAACACTGAAGCTTTCTTT. It specifies CASLAGVNTEAFF. The chain combines TRBV19 with TRBJ1-1; weak D call: TRBD1 (6 bases). Germline lookup yields CDR1 LNHDA and CDR2 SQIVND (reference sequence). V lost 9 bases and J lost 0, with 11 bases in between. The length of the CDR3 is 13 residues.

The chain recombines TRBV6-5 with TRBJ2-4; TRBD1 matches 9 bases. This CDR3 region has 14 residues. CDR1 MNHEY and CDR2 SVGAGI come from the germline V gene. V shed 4 bases and J 8 bases; nucleotides not matched to a gene: 6. The CDR3 DNA reads TGTGCCAGCAGTTCCTCCGACAGGGGGGACATTCAGTACTTC. This gives the protein CASSSSDRGDIQYF.

The chain has TRBV18 and TRBJ2-5, with no clear D. The V end lost 3 bases, the J end lost 4 bases, and 12 bases lay between the germline ends. The CDR3 extends over 14 amino acids. CDR1 KGHSH and CDR2 LQKENI come from the germline V gene. The CDR3 DNA sequence: TGTGCCAGCTCACCTTCGGCGAGAACAGAGACCCAGTACTTC. This gives the protein CASSPSARTETQYF.

The chain joins TRBV19 to TRBJ1-5; a possible D gene is TRBD1 (5 bases). Germline CDR1 and CDR2: LNHDA and SQIVND (reference sequence). V lost 3 bases and J 2 bases, leaving 20 bases between the germline ends. The CDR3 contains 18 residues. The CDR3 loop is CASSISVLLGLGNQPQHF. The CDR3 bases are TGTGCCAGTAGTATTTCTGTATTATTGGGGCTGGGCAATCAGCCCCAGCATTTT.

The genes are TRBV30 and TRBJ2-4, with TRBD1 matching over 7 bases. The CDR3 has 16 amino acids. With 3 bases clipped from V and 7 bases from J, the junction kept 15 bases outside the gene matches. Germline CDR1 GTSNPN, CDR2 SVGIG (reference sequence). The chain's CDR3 is CAWSYGETGPWNIQYF. The DNA for the CDR3 is TGTGCCTGGAGCTACGGGGAGACAGGGCCTTGGAACATTCAGTACTTC.

This sequence joins TRBV5-1 and TRBJ2-5; D may be TRBD1 (5 bases). Trimming left V 9 bases short and J 5 bases short, with 17 bases between. The CDR3 runs to 13 residues. CDR1 SGHRS and CDR2 YFSETQ come from the germline V gene. The CDR3 here is CATSRAPFETQYF. CDR3 DNA sequence: TGCGCCACCTCCAGGGCTCCGTTTGAGACCCAGTACTTC.

The chain has TRBV28 and TRBJ2-2; a possible D gene is TRBD2 (6 bases). Germline CDR1 MDHEN, CDR2 SYDVKM. V was clipped by 5 bases and J by 8 bases, with 21 bases between them. The CDR3 length is 16 residues. DNA for the CDR3: TGTGCCAGCAGTCCGGAACCCGGGACGCGGGGAGGGGAGCTGTTTTTT. Protein sequence: CASSPEPGTRGGELFF.

The chain has TRBV5-1 and TRBJ1-1; D is ambiguous. The CDR3 extends over 13 amino acids. Germline V gene data show CDR1 as SGHRS and CDR2 as YFSETQ. V was cut by 0 bases and J by 2 bases, with 5 bases left in between. CDR3 DNA sequence: TGCGCCAGCAGCTTGGTGGCTAACACTGAAGCTTTCTTT. It yields the protein CASSLVANTEAFF. Looking up the rest from reference TRBV5-1 and TRBJ1-1 gives the full variable domain: KAGVTQTPRYLIKTRGQQVTLSCSPISGHRSVSWYQQTPGQGLQFLFEYFSETQRNKGNFPGRFSGRQFSNSRSEMNVSTLELGDSALYLCASSLVANTEAFFGQGTRLTVV.

CDR3 amino acids: CASSRGGAVGETQYF. CDR3 in DNA: TGTGCCAGCAGTAGGGGGGGGGCAGTGGGGGAGACCCAGTACTTC. The chain has TRBV6-5 and TRBJ2-5; D might be TRBD2 (7 bases). CDR3 length equals 15 residues. V was cut by 5 bases and J by 5 bases, with 18 bases left in between. Germline V gene data show CDR1 as MNHEY and CDR2 as SVGAGI.

This chain connects TRBV6-2 or TRBV6-3 to TRBJ1-2; D is uncertain. V lost 5 bases, J lost 4 bases, and 17 bases lay in between. Germline V lookup: CDR1 MNHEY, CDR2 SVGEGT. The length of the CDR3 is 15 residues. Written as DNA, the CDR3 is TGTGCCAGCAGTCCCCGTGGAGGTCAGCCCTATGGCTACACCTTC. This encodes CASSPRGGQPYGYTF.

This sequence joins TRBV2 and TRBJ1-2; 7 nucleotides line up with TRBD1. The CDR3 sequence is 13 residues long. The trim removed 4 bases at V and 4 bases at J, leaving 3 bases unmatched. CDR1 SNHLY and CDR2 FYNNEI come from the germline V gene. CDR3 sequence: CASSGGQSYGYTF. CDR3 sequence (DNA): TGTGCCAGCAGTGGGGGACAGAGCTATGGCTACACCTTC.

The chain joins TRBV9 to TRBJ2-5; the match to TRBD2 covers 9 bases. The CDR3 totals 19 residues. V trimming: 0 bases; J trimming: 1 base; junction bases outside the gene matches: 13. Germline-derived CDR1 and CDR2 are SGDLS and YYNGEE. DNA for the CDR3: TGTGCCAGCAGCGTAGACACCACAGGGTCGACTAGCGGCCAAGAGACCCAGTACTTC. It encodes CASSVDTTGSTSGQETQYF.

This chain connects TRBV19 to TRBJ2-6; 8 positions match TRBD1. The CDR3 consists of 19 residues. Trimming cost V 5 bases and J 3 bases; bases outside gene matches: 15. Germline CDR1 LNHDA, CDR2 SQIVND (reference sequence). The CDR3 DNA reads TGTGCCAGTAGTCTTTATGGACAGGGTTCGTTTCATGGGGCCAACGTCCTGACTTTC. This gives the protein CASSLYGQGSFHGANVLTF.

CDR3 coding DNA: TGTGCCAGCAGCTTTACTAGCGGGGGGCCCCGATTCAACACCGGGGAGCTGTTTTTT. It is translated as CASSFTSGGPRFNTGELFF. The chain couples TRBV7-9 to TRBJ2-2, with 12 bases identical to TRBD2. The CDR3 is 19 amino acids. The trim removed 3 bases at V and 2 bases at J, leaving 10 bases unmatched. Germline CDR1 reads SEHNR; CDR2 reads FQNEAQ (reference sequence). Supplemented by reference TRBV7-9 and TRBJ2-2, the full variable domain reads DTGVSQNPRHKITKRGQNVTFRCDPISEHNRLYWYRQTLGQGPEFLTYFQNEAQLEKSRLLSDRFSAERPKGSFSTLEIQRTEQGDSAMYLCASSFTSGGPRFNTGELFFGEGSRLTVL.

V and J are TRBV9 and TRBJ2-3; 12 nucleotides line up with TRBD2. V lost 2 bases to trimming and J lost 1 base; unmatched junction nucleotides: 8. From germline, CDR1 is SGDLS and CDR2 YYNGEE. This CDR3 has 18 residues. The CDR3 DNA reads TGTGCCAGCAGCGTGACTAGCGGGGGCTCCTCCCGCACAGATACGCAGTATTTT. It specifies CASSVTSGGSSRTDTQYF.

This clone was found once. V and J are TRBV5-1 and TRBJ1-5, with D unresolved. The V gene's germline CDR1 is SGHRS and CDR2 YFSETQ. This CDR3 comprises 14 residues. The germline V and J ends were trimmed by 4 bases and 0 bases, with 8 bases remaining between them. CDR3 bases: TGCGCCAGCAGCCTGGACCCTAGCAATCAGCCCCAGCATTTT. Translated, it gives CASSLDPSNQPQHF.

The chain is built from TRBV18 and TRBJ2-6, with D uncertain. CDR3 size: 16 residues. The V end was cut by 3 bases, the J end by 0 bases, with 9 bases between. Germline CDR1 reads KGHSH; CDR2 reads LQKENI. CDR3 sequence (DNA): TGTGCCAGCTCACCGGTTAGACTCTCTGGGGCCAACGTCCTGACTTTC. Its translation: CASSPVRLSGANVLTF.

This CDR3 is CASGLIGAGKIGEQYF. The CDR3 bases are TGTGCTAGTGGTTTGATTGGAGCAGGGAAGATAGGGGAGCAGTACTTC. The chain carries TRBV12-5 and TRBJ2-7, with D maybe TRBD1 (5 bases). The CDR3 extends over 16 amino acids. The germline V gene has CDR1 LGHNT and CDR2 FRNRAP. V was trimmed by 2 bases and J by 7 bases, leaving 21 bases between them.

The rearrangement joins TRBV5-1 to TRBJ2-2; no clear D. The germline gives CDR1 SGHRS, CDR2 YFSETQ. The CDR3 has 16 residues. V shed 0 bases and J shed 0 bases, with 9 bases lying between them. CDR3 nucleotides: TGCGCCAGCAGCTTGGTTGGCACCGCGAACACCGGGGAGCTGTTTTTT. It translates to CASSLVGTANTGELFF.

Here the CDR3 DNA reads TGTGCCAGCAGTGAAGCGTCGCAGGCGGGAAACATTCAGTACTTC. Translated, it gives CASSEASQAGNIQYF. This chain joins TRBV6-1 and TRBJ2-4; tentative D call: TRBD2 (5 bases). Germline V CDR1 and CDR2: MNHNS, SASEGT. This CDR3 has 15 residues. V was clipped by 0 bases and J by 6 bases, with 12 bases between them.